This is a list of T cell receptor beta chains from one sample in a study of cytomegalovirus exposure and HLA in healthy donors. Data came from immunoSEQ multiplex PCR; TCRdb stores just in-frame clones and leaves some out. Among fewer than 110,000 clones listed, approximately 73% were seen once. Sequenced material: PBMCs. Every receptor here comes from a woman between 18 and 30 years old in good health and CMV-seropositive. The CDR3 runs from the conserved cysteine through the conserved F or W. The D gene is left open where the match is weak. Not every row has a clone size; where given, it reads once, few, many or a size class.

cdr3_length: 16; d_call: -; clone_size: -; v_call: TRBV21-1; cdr3_aa: CASKTSGDPSNYGYTF
cdr3_length: 19; d_call: -; clone_size: -; v_call: TRBV19; cdr3_aa: CASSMGGVYLHMDYNEQFF
cdr3_length: 14; d_call: TRBD1; clone_size: -; v_call: TRBV27; cdr3_aa: CASSLYDRVGGYTF
cdr3_length: 14; d_call: -; clone_size: -; v_call: TRBV14; cdr3_aa: CASSQRVEGEKLFF
cdr3_length: 17; d_call: TRBD2; clone_size: -; v_call: TRBV28; cdr3_aa: CASLSGAGGRSKNIQYF
cdr3_length: 13; d_call: -; clone_size: -; v_call: TRBV27; cdr3_aa: CASSPLGGGEQYF
cdr3_length: 15; d_call: TRBD2; clone_size: -; v_call: TRBV5-1; cdr3_aa: CASRTSGVITDTQYF
cdr3_length: 15; d_call: TRBD1; clone_size: -; v_call: TRBV2; cdr3_aa: CASRPGTGVGNTIYF
cdr3_length: 13; d_call: -; clone_size: -; v_call: TRBV11-2; cdr3_aa: CASSLARGETQYF
cdr3_length: 15; d_call: TRBD1; clone_size: -; v_call: TRBV27; cdr3_aa: CASSPLGQGNYEQYF
cdr3_length: 13; d_call: -; clone_size: -; v_call: TRBV19; cdr3_aa: CASTPGWIGAQHF
cdr3_length: 15; d_call: -; clone_size: -; v_call: TRBV5-8; cdr3_aa: CASSLKQISNQPQHF
cdr3_length: 14; d_call: -; clone_size: -; v_call: TRBV18; cdr3_aa: CASSRGTAGGEQYF
cdr3_length: 15; d_call: TRBD2; clone_size: few; v_call: TRBV6-1; cdr3_aa: CAQGAGGPGHNEQFF
cdr3_length: 18; d_call: TRBD2; clone_size: -; v_call: TRBV5-1; cdr3_aa: CASSFRLGLAGLTDTQYF
cdr3_length: 15; d_call: -; clone_size: -; v_call: TRBV4-1; cdr3_aa: CASSQLEGFTDTQYF